The T cell receptor beta chain described here comes from a study of human T cells and chemical hapten exposure. Overall study context: Yields of TCR per sample differed, chiefly owing to small differences in pooled library volume. Study conclusions and caveats: Large CDR3 similarity clusters arose significantly more often from expanded TCRs than from controls.

Time point specified: patch test 1, 2 weeks after DPC sensitization. Described treatment: therapeutic diphenylcyclopropenone sensitization with weekly scalp DPC. It was unfractionated whole blood from which total RNA was extracted. The study's library attached unique molecular identifiers to single cDNA molecules. TCRdb reanalysed the RACE reads using MiXCR and keeps one entry per CDR3 protein. The repertoire consists of 350,000 or so distinct CDR3 sequences, with under 8% occurring once and the leading ten covering around 8.4%. CDR1 SGHTA and CDR2 FQGNSA come from the germline V gene. The CDR3 is 20 amino acids. Trimming removed 0 bases from V and 2 bases from J; junction bases left unmatched: 14. This clonotype was observed a few times. The antigen remains unidentified.

This rearrangement joins TRBV7-2 to TRBJ2-5; 11 bases map to TRBD1. This material consisted of whole blood, taken in connection with sensitization to the hapten diphenylcyclopropenone (DPC). This clonotype was sampled from a woman aged 18-29 years with alopecia areata. Some clones in this sample may be carry-over from other donors' samples. The CDR3 DNA sequence: TGTGCCAGCAGCTTAGCGCTAGGAGGACAGGGGGCGGTGTTACAAGAGACCCAGTACTTC. This sequence encodes CASSLALGGQGAVLQETQYF.